This T cell receptor (beta chain) is drawn from a study of T cells in Graves' hyperthyroidism and ophthalmopathy. This clonotype was found many times. Using RNA transcripts as the source, TCR beta CDR3 regions were amplified. During a first-round RT-PCR of the TCR CDR3, the HTBI primer set was used. From the multiplex PCR reads, TCRdb called clonotypes with MiXCR, one entry per CDR3 protein. The sample holds roughly 630,000 distinct CDR3 sequences; about a sixth are singletons and the top ten take roughly 6.6%. Germline loops: CDR1 MNHEY, CDR2 SMNVEV (reference sequence). V lost 6 bases to trimming and J lost 7 bases; unmatched junction nucleotides: 8. CDR3 length: 13 residues. Stable Graves' hyperthyroidism meant no ophthalmopathy progression within 18 months. Patients aged 18 to 65 with hyperthyroidism were newly diagnosed, with duration under 2 months.

The sequence was collected from a woman in her 30s with Graves' hyperthyroidism. The material sequenced was blood. The chain is built from TRBV27 and TRBJ1-2; 7 bases are a match to TRBD1. As DNA, the CDR3 is TGTGCCAGCAGAGGGGGCGCATTAGGTGGCTACACCTTC. It codes for CASRGGALGGYTF.